This entry lists 29 T cell receptor beta chains sequenced from one sample in a study of blood T cells in healthy people across ages. It was with a sample-barcoded 5' primer and a J-beta primer mix that a second PCR of roughly 6 to 12 cycles was run. MiXCR was run by TCRdb on the 5' RACE reads, yielding one entry per CDR3 protein. This sample has approximately 800,000 distinct CDR3 sequences, with about 34% found just once. What was sequenced was blood. The origin of the receptors is a man aged 18-30 years in good health.

A note on this clonotype: This sequence may be a read error, since a much larger clone differs from it by one base. The V gene is TRBV7-3, the J gene TRBJ2-3; 7 nucleotides line up with TRBD2. V shed 6 bases, J shed 4 bases, and the junction held 10 bases outside the gene matches. The CDR3 has 15 residues. CDR1 is SGHTA and CDR2 is FQGTGA in the germline V gene. The CDR3 sequence is CASSLGTKLADTQYF. As DNA, the CDR3 is TGTGCCAGCAGTCTTGGGACTAAACTCGCAGATACGCAGTATTTT.

The sample holds many counts of this clonotype. The chain employs TRBV12-3 or TRBV12-4 and TRBJ2-7; a possible D gene is TRBD1 (8 bases). The CDR3 consists of 16 residues. The V and J ends lost 0 bases and 1 base respectively, with 13 bases between them. In DNA, the CDR3 is TGTGCCAGCAGTTTAGCCGACAGGGGAGGGTCCTACGAGCAGTACTTC. Protein: CASSLADRGGSYEQYF.

This clonotype was observed at least ten times. The chain uses TRBV20-1 and TRBJ1-6; D unresolved. V lost 0 bases, J lost 3 bases, and 12 bases lay in between. The CDR3 totals 16 residues. Germline V CDR1 and CDR2: DFQATT, SNEGSKA (reference sequence). The CDR3: CSARDSGVGYNSPLHF. Here the CDR3 DNA reads TGCAGTGCTAGAGATTCCGGGGTTGGCTATAATTCACCCCTCCACTTT.

V gene TRBV6-2 or TRBV6-3 combines with J gene TRBJ2-7; TRBD1 aligns across 7 bases. Unmatched junction bases numbered 5, after V lost 7 bases and J lost 2 bases. The CDR3 consists of 13 residues. CDR1 is MNHEY, CDR2 SVGEGT, per germline. CDR3 amino acids: CASIGQDTYEQYF. The CDR3 bases are TGTGCCAGCATCGGACAGGACACCTACGAGCAGTACTTC.

The chain carries TRBV7-9 and TRBJ2-5, with D uncertain. The DNA end is more similar to TRBJ2-7, so the J call may be wrong. The CDR3 consists of 13 residues. The germline V gene encodes CDR1 SEHNR and CDR2 FQNEAQ (reference sequence). The CDR3 reads CASSLPSFSEQYF. CDR3 DNA sequence: TGTGCCAGCAGCTTACCCAGTTTTTCCGAGCAGTACTTC.

The CDR3 reads CSARDYKGLETQYF. The CDR3 nucleotides read TGCAGTGCTAGGGATTACAAAGGGTTGGAGACCCAGTACTTC. The chain is built from TRBV20-1 and TRBJ2-5; the D is unclear. The germline CDR1 and CDR2 sequences are DFQATT and SNEGSKA (reference sequence). The CDR3 length is 14 residues. The ends were cut back, 3 bases at V and 5 bases at J, with 16 bases in the middle.

This clonotype has at least ten counts. The V gene is TRBV4-3, the J gene TRBJ1-1; D remains ambiguous. The V gene lost 0 bases and the J gene lost 3 bases, with 8 bases spanning the gap. In germline, CDR1 is LGHNA, CDR2 YSLEER. This CDR3 contains 14 residues. The CDR3 nucleotides read TGCGCCAGCAGCCAAGATTGGGGAGACACTGAAGCTTTCTTT. It yields the protein CASSQDWGDTEAFF.

V is TRBV6-2 or TRBV6-3 and J is TRBJ1-6; TRBD1 matches at 9 bases. Looked up from germline, CDR1 is MNHEY and CDR2 is SVGEGT. The CDR3 spans 16 residues. V trimming: 7 bases; J trimming: 7 bases; junction bases outside the gene matches: 11. CDR3 DNA sequence: TGTGCCAGCACCGTATCGCGGACAGGGGTAAATTCACCCCTCCACTTT. It translates to CASTVSRTGVNSPLHF.

The J gene is TRBJ1-2, the V gene TRBV12-3 or TRBV12-4; D is unclear. This CDR3 is built from 14 residues. The germline V and J ends were trimmed by 2 bases and 4 bases, with 11 bases remaining between them. The CDR3 reads CASSLSQTTYGYTF. CDR3 nucleotide sequence: TGTGCCAGCAGTTTATCACAGACTACCTATGGCTACACCTTC.

This clonotype was counted only a few times. The J gene is TRBJ1-5, the V gene TRBV12-3 or TRBV12-4, with D maybe TRBD1 (5 bases). Trimming pared 6 bases from V and 6 bases from J, leaving 15 bases between. CDR3 length: 14 amino acids. The CDR3 protein is CASSLGGVSQPQHF. The CDR3 region has the DNA TGTGCCAGCAGCCTTGGGGGGGTAAGTCAGCCCCAGCATTTT.

The chain uses TRBV12-3 or TRBV12-4 and TRBJ2-1; D not resolved. The CDR3 runs 14 residues. Trimming took off 6 bases at V and 0 bases at J, with 9 bases between the two ends. The CDR3 spells CASSQSGSYNEQFF. The CDR3 nucleotides read TGTGCCAGCAGCCAATCTGGCTCCTACAATGAGCAGTTCTTC.

This clonotype was recorded a few times. J is TRBJ2-1 and V is TRBV27, with D uncertain. The DNA end lines up better with TRBJ2-7; the J call may be wrong. This CDR3 is 14 amino acids long. Germline loops: CDR1 MNHEY, CDR2 SMNVEV (reference sequence). CDR3 in amino acids: CASSYGPSYNEQYF. The CDR3 DNA follows: TGTGCCAGCAGTTATGGACCGTCCTACAATGAGCAGTACTTC.

The chain is built from TRBV14 and TRBJ1-1; D is perhaps TRBD1 (5 bases). The CDR3 runs 20 residues. In germline, CDR1 is SGHDN, CDR2 FVKESK. V shed 0 bases and J shed 6 bases, with 29 bases lying between them. As DNA, the CDR3 is TGTGCCAGCAGCCAAGATCTTGTTGACAGCGAAATAAGAACCACCCCTGAAGCTTTCTTT. Translated: CASSQDLVDSEIRTTPEAFF.

The chain carries TRBV20-1 and TRBJ2-1; no firm D call. The CDR3 spans 13 residues. In germline, CDR1 is DFQATT, CDR2 SNEGSKA (reference sequence). V was cut by 2 bases and J by 3 bases, with 8 bases left in between. The CDR3 DNA follows: TGCAGTGCTAGAAAAAGGAGCTACAATGAGCAGTTCTTC. Protein product: CSARKRSYNEQFF.

This clonotype was seen only a few times. The chain has TRBV5-1 and TRBJ2-1, with D perhaps TRBD1 or TRBD2 (5 bases each). Germline V CDR1 and CDR2: SGHRS, YFSETQ. V dropped 6 bases and J dropped 5 bases, with 12 bases sitting between them. This CDR3 region has 13 residues. In nucleotides, the CDR3 is TGCGCCAGCATCAGGGACGGAAACAATGAGCAGTTCTTC. Protein: CASIRDGNNEQFF.

This chain uses TRBV6-6 with TRBJ2-7; D possibly uses TRBD1 or TRBD2 (5 bases each). V was pared by 7 bases and J by 7 bases, with 23 bases between. Germline V gene lookup returns CDR1 MNHNY and CDR2 SVGAGI (reference sequence). The CDR3 has 15 amino acids. CDR3 region: CASKHPRELDSEQYF. In DNA form, the CDR3 reads TGTGCCAGCAAACATCCAAGGGAGCTTGACAGTGAGCAGTACTTC.

The chain combines TRBV6-5 with TRBJ1-5; 10 positions agree with TRBD1. Germline trimming cut 6 bases from V and 9 bases from J; bases unmatched to any gene: 8. Germline loops: CDR1 MNHEY, CDR2 SVGAGI. This CDR3 is 14 amino acids long. CDR3 bases: TGTGCCAGCAGGTCGAGACAGGGGGCTCGGCCCCAGCATTTT. Its translation: CASRSRQGARPQHF.

The table lists this clonotype with a few counts. V usage is TRBV24-1 and J usage is TRBJ2-1; a possible D gene is TRBD1 (6 bases). Germline loops: CDR1 KGHDR, CDR2 SFDVKD. Trimming left V 2 bases short and J 9 bases short, with 10 bases between. The CDR3 contains 13 residues. The CDR3 DNA reads TGTGCCACCAGTGATTGGCAGGGGTCTGAGCAGTTCTTC. This translates into CATSDWQGSEQFF.

The chain has TRBV7-2 and TRBJ1-5; D is ambiguous. V lost 5 bases to trimming and J lost 5 bases, with 13 bases between them. Germline CDR1 reads SGHTA; CDR2 reads FQGNSA. The CDR3 has 14 residues. CDR3 coding DNA: TGTGCCAGCAGCCGTGGACGGTCTGATCAGCCCCAGCATTTT. Residues: CASSRGRSDQPQHF.

The rearrangement uses TRBV7-9 and TRBJ1-4, with TRBD1 matching 10 bases. Trimming cost V 5 bases and J 5 bases; bases outside gene matches: 2. This CDR3 is 14 amino acids long. Germline V gene lookup returns CDR1 SEHNR and CDR2 FQNEAQ (reference sequence). The DNA of the CDR3 is TGTGCCAGCAGCGTGACAGGGGGCAATGAAAAACTGTTTTTT. The encoded protein is CASSVTGGNEKLFF.

The rearrangement uses TRBV5-5 and TRBJ1-6; 8 nucleotides match TRBD1. Trimming took 3 bases from V and 5 from J; bases not matched to a gene: 4. In germline, CDR1 is SGHKS, CDR2 YYEKEE (reference sequence). The CDR3 spans 15 residues. The CDR3 region has the DNA TGTGCCAGCAGCTGGACAGGGTCCGATAATTCACCCCTCCACTTT. This encodes CASSWTGSDNSPLHF.

This clonotype has more than one count but fewer than ten. V is TRBV12-3 or TRBV12-4 and J is TRBJ1-5; 8 bases match TRBD1. The CDR3 has 12 residues. Unmatched junction bases numbered 8, after V lost 10 bases and J lost 9 bases. The CDR3 reads CATSTGGRPQHF. The CDR3 coding sequence is TGTGCCACATCAACAGGGGGTAGGCCCCAGCATTTT.

Details on this clonotype: Being one base from a much bigger clone, this may be a read error. This sequence joins TRBV10-3 and TRBJ1-1; D is undetermined. CDR1 is ENHRY and CDR2 is SYGVKD in the germline V gene. The CDR3 runs 14 residues. As DNA, the CDR3 is TGTGCCATCAGTGATTCTAGTCAGAACACTGAAACTTTCTTT. Its protein is CAISDSSQNTETFF.

This clonotype turned up a few times. V usage is TRBV20-1 and J usage is TRBJ2-1, with unresolved D. The CDR3 covers 13 residues. Germline V CDR1 and CDR2: DFQATT, SNEGSKA (reference sequence). V lost 4 bases to trimming and J lost 3 bases, with 10 bases between them. Here the CDR3 DNA reads TGCAGTGCTATCCAACCGGACTACAATGAGCAGTTCTTC. Encoded protein: CSAIQPDYNEQFF.

This clonotype was counted a few times. V gene TRBV19 combines with J gene TRBJ2-7; TRBD1 matches 10 bases. The V and J ends lost 3 bases and 3 bases, in that order; junction bases with no gene match: 5. CDR3 length: 15 residues. Germline lookup yields CDR1 LNHDA and CDR2 SQIVND (reference sequence). Here the CDR3 DNA reads TGTGCCAGTAGTATGTTCCGGGACAGGGGCTACGAGCAGTACTTC. This gives the protein CASSMFRDRGYEQYF. Looking up the rest from reference TRBV19 and TRBJ2-7 gives the full variable domain: DGGITQSPKYLFRKEGQNVTLSCEQNLNHDAMYWYRQDPGQGLRLIYYSQIVNDFQKGDIAEGYSVSREKKESFPLTVTSAQKNPTAFYLCASSMFRDRGYEQYFGPGTRLTVT.

The CDR3 loop reads CASSRGQVGYEQYF. The CDR3, as DNA: TGTGCCAGCAGCCGGGGACAGGTGGGTTACGAGCAGTACTTC. The chain has TRBV5-4 and TRBJ2-7; 8 positions match TRBD1. Unmatched junction bases numbered 7, after V lost 4 bases and J lost 4 bases. The germline V gene has CDR1 SGHNT and CDR2 YYREEE (reference sequence). The CDR3 loop spans 14 amino acids. Drawing the rest from reference TRBV5-4 and TRBJ2-7, the complete variable domain is ETGVTQSPTHLIKTRGQQVTLRCSSQSGHNTVSWYQQALGQGPQFIFQYYREEENGRGNFPPRFSGLQFPNYSSELNVNALELDDSALYLCASSRGQVGYEQYFGPGTRLTVT.

The chain uses TRBV3-1 and TRBJ2-3; the D is unclear. The CDR3 has 15 residues. Germline lookup yields CDR1 LGHDT and CDR2 YNNKEL (reference sequence). Trimming left V 4 bases short and J 0 bases short, with 11 bases between. The CDR3 reads CASSPGSDSTDTQYF. Written as DNA, the CDR3 is TGTGCCAGCAGCCCTGGAAGCGATAGCACAGATACGCAGTATTTT.

Regarding this clonotype: The junction departs from the called germline gene at one end, perhaps through a read error. The rearrangement uses TRBV25-1 and TRBJ1-6, with a tentative D call TRBD1 (6 bases). The germline V gene encodes CDR1 MGHDK and CDR2 SYGVNS. The CDR3 extends over 14 amino acids. CDR3 sequence reads: CASSVPGTSSPLHF. CDR3 in DNA: TGTGCCAGCAGTGTCCCAGGGACAAGTTCACCACTCCACTTT. The variable domain in full, with the rest retrieved from reference TRBV25-1 and TRBJ1-6, is EADIYQTPRYLVIGTGKKITLECSQTMGHDKMYWYQQDPGMELHLIHYSYGVNSTEKGDLSSESTVSRIRTEHFPLTLESARPSHTSQYLCASSVPGTSSPLHFGNGTRLTVT.

The chain recombines TRBV4-3 with TRBJ2-1; D is uncertain. Germline V CDR1 and CDR2: LGHNA, YSLEER. The CDR3 contains 15 residues. Trimming shortened V by 1 base and J by 4 bases, and 11 bases separated the two germline ends. CDR3 loop: CASSQAVRAYNEQFF. The CDR3 bases are TGCGCCAGCAGCCAAGCCGTCCGAGCGTACAATGAGCAGTTCTTC.